This T cell receptor (beta chain) came from a study of blood T cells in healthy people across ages. With V trimmed by 8 bases and J by 2 bases, 6 bases remained unmatched. The CDR3 contains 14 residues. Germline CDR1 MDHEN, CDR2 SYDVKM. A sample-barcoded 5' primer and a J-beta primer mix were used in a second PCR of roughly 7 to 11 cycles. Each cDNA molecule received a tag from a template-switch adaptor that had 12 random nucleotides. MiXCR was run by TCRdb on the 5' RACE reads, yielding one entry per CDR3 protein. The sample lists 1.5 million to 2 million distinct CDR3 sequences; about 31% were seen once. This clonotype was picked up a small number of times. Its matching antigen is unknown. Study-wide points: Nothing was known about donor CMV status, and this possibly confounded expanded clonotype changes.

Material: blood. The J gene is TRBJ2-3, the V gene TRBV28, with 8 bases lining up with TRBD2. The origin of this receptor is a woman under 40 in good health. The CDR3 is CASRSGGTTDTQYF. The CDR3 DNA follows: TGTGCCAGCCGAAGCGGGGGAACCACAGATACGCAGTATTTT.